Sequencing of this T cell receptor (beta chain) was carried out in a study of shared clonotypes between healthy human individuals. CD4+ cells were split into CD45RA+ naive and CD45RA-negative memory subsets. Several immunoSEQ 96-well plates shared each subset's DNA, each plate a replicate. Original analysis: ImmunoSEQ supplied junction-only sequences lacking quality scores, so filtering was different. Assay: immunoSEQ multiplex PCR; the TCRdb copy retains only in-frame clones and omits some. V, J and clone size were drawn from that table, and D and trimming were deduced from the DNA. The data show around 2.5 million clones, under 95% seen once. Trimming cost V 5 bases and J 11 bases; bases outside gene matches: 12. The CDR3 is made up of 15 amino acids. Germline V lookup: CDR1 SGHTA, CDR2 FQGNSA.

The chain carries TRBV7-2 and TRBJ2-2, with 9 positions matching TRBD2. Input material: naive CD4+ T cells from PBMCs. The subset here: CD45RA+ positively selected. This clonotype was sampled from a man aged 18-30 years in good health. Some clones in this sample may be carry-over from other donors' samples. The CDR3 reads CASSPGGGLARELFF. CDR3 DNA sequence: TGTGCCAGCAGCCCAGGGGGGGGACTAGCCCGAGAGCTGTTTTTT.